These 14 T cell receptor beta chains originate from one sample sequenced in a study of vaccination effects on CD4 cells after COVID-19. Using immunoSEQ multiplex PCR, the repertoire was profiled, and TCRdb retains in-frame clones only, with some absent. Altogether 45,000 to 50,000 clones are present, 60% to 85% being singletons, with the ten largest covering around 11%. Subsequent to approximately 11 days of culture, CD4+ T cells were isolated. No antigen is known for these receptors. This material consisted of CD4+ T cells from PBMCs cultured without peptide, taken before COVID-19 vaccination. Source of these receptors: a human donor who had a prior SARS-CoV-2 infection.

The genes are TRBV7-9 and TRBJ2-7, with 10 nucleotides matching TRBD2. This CDR3 contains 17 residues. Losses at the gene ends were 2 bases for V and 3 bases for J; bases not matched to a gene: 10. Germline CDR1 is SEHNR and CDR2 is FQNEAQ (reference sequence). The CDR3 region has the DNA TGTGCCAGCAGCTTATCACACCTAGCGGGAGAGTACTACGAGCAGTACTTC. Its translation is CASSLSHLAGEYYEQYF.

The CDR3 reads CATRGTGIYEQYF. The CDR3 bases are TGTGCCACCAGAGGGACAGGTATCTACGAGCAGTACTTC. V is TRBV15 and J is TRBJ2-7; 8 bases line up with TRBD1. This CDR3 comprises 13 residues. Germline V CDR1 and CDR2: LNHNV, YYDKDF (reference sequence). With 6 bases clipped from V and 3 bases from J, the junction kept 4 bases outside the gene matches.

The V gene is TRBV7-3, the J gene TRBJ2-1; 10 nucleotides line up with TRBD2. Trimming cost V 1 base and J 3 bases; bases outside gene matches: 0. Germline V gives CDR1 SGHTA, CDR2 FQGTGA. The CDR3 is 15 residues long. The CDR3 protein is CASSLIAGGYNEQFF. The CDR3 DNA reads TGTGCCAGCAGCTTAATAGCGGGAGGCTACAATGAGCAGTTCTTC.

V and J are TRBV11-3 and TRBJ2-1; 8 bases line up with TRBD2. V lost 5 bases and J lost 5; bases outside the gene matches: 14. Per germline, CDR1 SGHNT and CDR2 YENEEA. The CDR3 length is 17 residues. The CDR3 loop reads CASSPKKTGGPHNEQFF. CDR3 coding DNA: TGTGCCAGCAGCCCGAAGAAAACGGGGGGGCCTCACAATGAGCAGTTCTTC.

V usage is TRBV19 and J usage is TRBJ1-1; D remains unclear. The germline V and J ends were trimmed by 1 base and 3 bases, with 6 bases remaining between them. Germline-derived CDR1 and CDR2 are LNHDA and SQIVND (reference sequence). The CDR3 covers 13 residues. The CDR3 here is CASSIGGDTEAFF. CDR3 sequence (DNA): TGTGCCAGTAGTATAGGCGGGGACACTGAAGCTTTCTTT.

A single count supports this clone. V is TRBV9 and J is TRBJ2-7; 7 bases are shared with TRBD2. Germline-derived CDR1 and CDR2 are SGDLS and YYNGEE. The CDR3 has 14 amino acids. J was trimmed by 4 bases and V by 0 bases; bases with no gene match: 4. CDR3 in DNA: TGTGCCAGCAGCGTAGAGGCAGCGGGGTACGAGCAGTACTTC. Its protein is CASSVEAAGYEQYF. The full variable domain, rest sourced from reference TRBV9 and TRBJ2-7, is DSGVTQTPKHLITATGQRVTLRCSPRSGDLSVYWYQQSLDQGLQFLIQYYNGEERAKGNILERFSAQQFPDLHSELNLSSLELGDSALYFCASSVEAAGYEQYFGPGTRLTVT.

The CDR3 is CASSSDREDTQYF. As DNA, the CDR3 is TGTGCCAGCAGTTCGGACAGGGAAGATACGCAGTATTTT. This chain uses TRBV12-3 or TRBV12-4 with TRBJ2-3, with 8 bases that match TRBD1. V lost 4 bases to trimming and J lost 5 bases; unmatched junction nucleotides: 2. The CDR3 has 13 residues.

The chain links TRBV30 to TRBJ1-4; a weak D match, TRBD1 (5 bases). Germline CDR1 is GTSNPN and CDR2 is SVGIG (reference sequence). Trimming cost V 6 bases and J 7 bases, with 18 bases left between them. The CDR3 covers 14 residues. The CDR3 nucleotides are TGTGCCTGCGGAATTACGGGGGAGGGTGAAAAACTGTTTTTT. Its protein product is CACGITGEGEKLFF.

The chain couples TRBV25-1 to TRBJ2-3; the match to TRBD1 covers 7 bases. Germline lookup yields CDR1 MGHDK and CDR2 SYGVNS. The CDR3 sequence is 15 residues long. Unmatched junction bases numbered 10, after V lost 6 bases and J lost 4 bases. In nucleotides, the CDR3 is TGTGCCAGCAGCCACTACAGGGGTACATCAGATACGCAGTATTTT. Translating gives CASSHYRGTSDTQYF.

The chain combines TRBV6-2 or TRBV6-3 with TRBJ1-5; D not certain. Germline assignment: CDR1 MNHEY and CDR2 SVGEGT. Deletions cut 2 bases from V and 5 bases from J, with 7 bases between. The CDR3 consists of 13 residues. The CDR3 spells CASSYGVHQPQHF. Written as DNA, the CDR3 is TGTGCCAGCAGTTACGGAGTCCATCAGCCCCAGCATTTT.

The chain joins TRBV18 to TRBJ2-7; tentatively, D is TRBD2 (6 bases). The CDR3 runs 13 residues. CDR1 and CDR2 (germline): KGHSH, LQKENI. Trimming took 3 bases from V and 6 from J, leaving 12 bases between them. CDR3 amino acids: CASSPGLHLEQYF. CDR3 DNA: TGTGCCAGCTCACCGGGACTCCATCTCGAGCAGTACTTC.

The V and J genes are TRBV5-6 and TRBJ1-2, with TRBD1 as a possible D gene (5 bases). CDR1 is SGHDT, CDR2 YYEEEE, per germline. The V and J ends lost 0 bases and 4 bases respectively, with 10 bases between them. The CDR3 spans 14 residues. The CDR3 spells CASSLGRGAYGYTF. CDR3 nucleotides: TGTGCCAGCAGCTTGGGTAGAGGGGCCTATGGCTACACCTTC. The complete variable domain, with remaining parts taken from reference TRBV5-6 and TRBJ1-2, reads DAGVTQSPTHLIKTRGQQVTLRCSPKSGHDTVSWYQQALGQGPQFIFQYYEEEERQRGNFPDRFSGHQFPNYSSELNVNALLLGDSALYLCASSLGRGAYGYTFGSGTRLTVV.

This clone was observed a few times. The rearrangement links TRBV12-1 to TRBJ2-6. TRBV12-1 is designated a pseudogene. CDR3 size: 18 residues. The CDR3 region is CASSLRRDLSSGANVLTF. The DNA for the CDR3 is TGTGCCAGCAGCTTACGACGGGACCTGAGCTCTGGGGCCAACGTCCTGACTTTC.

The chain combines TRBV6-4 with TRBJ1-1; 8 bases agree with TRBD1. Germline V CDR1 and CDR2: MRHNA, SNTAGT. Trimming took 6 bases from V and 3 from J; bases not matched to a gene: 3. The CDR3 has 13 amino acids. The CDR3 DNA follows: TGTGCCAGCAGGAAGACAGGGGACACTGAAGCTTTCTTT. Amino acid sequence: CASRKTGDTEAFF.